The T cell receptor (beta chain) described here comes from a study of T cells in tumors and immune-related adverse events. Measured with immunoSEQ multiplex PCR; TCRdb has only the in-frame clones, and not every one. This repertoire shows under 10,000 clones, less than 95% found once; its top ten account for roughly 2.2%. Trimming took off 3 bases at V and 1 base at J, with 16 bases between the two ends. From germline, CDR1 is LNHDA and CDR2 SQIVND (reference sequence). The CDR3 has 17 amino acids. The sequence was collected from a female donor with metastatic renal cell carcinoma. The chain combines TRBV19 with TRBJ1-5, with a tentative D call TRBD1 (5 bases). This material consisted of lymph node tissue, taken from a patient treated with anti-PD-1 therapy. CDR3 coding DNA: TGTGCCAGTAGTATCGGAGGAATGGGGGAGAGCAATCAGCCCCAGCATTTT. Its protein is CASSIGGMGESNQPQHF.